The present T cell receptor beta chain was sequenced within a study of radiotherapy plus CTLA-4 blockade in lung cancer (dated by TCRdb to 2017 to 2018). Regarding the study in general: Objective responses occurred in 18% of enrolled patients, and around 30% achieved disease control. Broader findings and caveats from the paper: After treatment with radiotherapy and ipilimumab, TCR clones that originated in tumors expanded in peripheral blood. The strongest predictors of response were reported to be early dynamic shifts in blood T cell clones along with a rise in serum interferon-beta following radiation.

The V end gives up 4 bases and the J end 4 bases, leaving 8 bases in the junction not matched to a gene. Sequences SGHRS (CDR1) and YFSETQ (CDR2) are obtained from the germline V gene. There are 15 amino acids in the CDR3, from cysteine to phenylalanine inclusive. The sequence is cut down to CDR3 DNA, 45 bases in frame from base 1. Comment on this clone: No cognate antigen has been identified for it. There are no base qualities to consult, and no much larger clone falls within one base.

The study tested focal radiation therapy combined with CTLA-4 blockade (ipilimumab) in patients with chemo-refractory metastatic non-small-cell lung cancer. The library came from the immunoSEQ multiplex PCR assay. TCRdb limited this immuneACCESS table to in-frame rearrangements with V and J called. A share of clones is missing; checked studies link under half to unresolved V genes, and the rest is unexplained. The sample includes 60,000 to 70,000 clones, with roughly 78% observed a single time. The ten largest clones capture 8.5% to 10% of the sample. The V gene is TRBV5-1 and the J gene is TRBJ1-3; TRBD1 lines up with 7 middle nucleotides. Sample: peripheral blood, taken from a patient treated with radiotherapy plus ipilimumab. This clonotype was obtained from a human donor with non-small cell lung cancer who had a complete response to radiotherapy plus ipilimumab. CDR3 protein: CASSGTGVQGNTIYF. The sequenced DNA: TGCGCCAGCAGCGGCACAGGGGTCCAGGGAAACACCATATATTTT.